This entry is about one T cell receptor (beta chain). There are a few counts of this clonotype. Its recognized antigen is unknown. No base-level quality is on record; no much larger clone is a single base apart. The sample is drawn from a study of blood T cells in healthy people across ages (dated by TCRdb to the mid-2010s). A note on the overall study: In model experiments, template switching captured roughly one uniquely barcoded TCR beta cDNA molecule for every two T cells. Age-related changes in TCR beta repertoire diversity were measured in the study by deep sequencing normalized with unique cDNA molecular identifiers. The donors were split into four age groups: young (average 16 years), middle-aged (39), aged (roughly 68) and long-lived (approximately 89). To avoid experimental bias, donors of different ages were randomly spread across the sequencing lanes. For two donors (one aged 18 to 30 and one aged 80 or older), the study analyzed two additional independent replicas of 1 million unique cDNA reads from the same blood draw.

The donors were roughly 39 Caucasian individuals from Russia, aged 6 to 90 years, who were systemically healthy. Roughly 11 milliliters of peripheral blood were drawn from each donor into EDTA-treated Vacutainer tubes. PBMCs were isolated by Ficoll-Paque density-gradient centrifugation, with at least 6.5 million obtained per sample. Total RNA, at least 6 micrograms per sample, was extracted from PBMCs with Trizol reagent. For every donor, an aliquot of PBMCs went through flow cytometry to measure the percentages of naive CD45RAhigh/CD27high T cells. The CDR3 covers 13 residues, taking in both the cysteine and the phenylalanine. Solely the CDR3 DNA is kept, with 39 bases framed from the first base. The germline V gene provides CDR1 SQVTM and CDR2 ANQGSEA. Compared with germline, V lacks 6 bases and J lacks 6 bases; bases without a gene match: 2. The investigation overall reported the following: A strong correlation was found between observed TCR beta diversity and the percentage of naive T cells measured by flow cytometry. Observed TCR beta diversity per million T cells fell roughly linearly with age, and a significant reduction was already apparent by age roughly 40. Because profiling used bulk unsorted PBMCs, naive and antigen-experienced compartments could not be compared conclusively. Because the CMV infection status of the donors was unknown, age-related changes in expanded clonotypes may potentially have been confounded. Total diversity estimates from one million sequenced T cells were considered lower bounds and underestimates. Compared with the aged group, the long-lived group had more naive CD4+ T cells, fewer expanded clones and increased TCR diversity, suggesting age selection.

Preparation of the library involved 5' RACE. Sequencer: Illumina HiSeq 2500. A second PCR of about 6 to 11 cycles was performed with a sample-barcoded 5' primer and a J-beta primer mix. Each TCR beta cDNA molecule received a unique molecular identifier from a template-switch 5' adaptor carrying 12 random nucleotides. Each sample yielded at least 2.5 million CDR3-containing paired-end reads. First-strand cDNA was synthesized from all RNA with the Mint cDNA synthesis kit, primed by a TRBC-specific oligonucleotide. Following uracil-DNA glycosylase treatment, a first 18-cycle PCR with universal primers M1SS and BC2_uni_R was performed on all cDNA. The paper's processing steps were these. For normalization, 1 million high-quality reads, each with a distinct molecular identifier, were randomly selected from each sample. Instead of being binned into consensus sequences, reads that shared molecular identifiers were thrown out. MiTCR, run with a Q25 quality threshold and the strictest error-elimination algorithm, handled CDR3 identification, clonotype clustering and error correction. Lower-bound total TCR beta diversity was estimated with a nonparametric unseen species model using Euler transformation. TCRdb's own reprocessing of the public reads used fastp at Q25 and MiXCR and kept productive beta chains. Merged by CDR3 protein, the rows form single entries marked with the most common genes and DNA. The V and J calls and clone size come from TCRdb's table, not from the authors' own analysis. The sample data list approximately 600,000 distinct CDR3 sequences, and 45% to 65% of these were observed just once. Of the sample, 30% to 45% is held by the ten largest clones.

Sequenced sample: blood. The receptor was derived from a man between 60 and 75 years old in good health. The rearrangement combines TRBV29-1 with TRBJ1-6; 10 bases in between match TRBD1. The nucleotide sequence is TGCAGCGTGGGGGACAGGGGTAATTCACCCCTCCACTTT. Protein translation: CSVGDRGNSPLHF.